This T cell receptor (beta chain) appears in the sequencing data of a study of blood T cell repertoires in COVID-19. Background on the study: The origin of the acute and convalescent COVID-19 samples was the United States, Italy and Spain.

Seattle researchers signed up patients amid active infection and tracked them longitudinally. TCRdb's copy holds only in-frame clones and misses some; the assay was immunoSEQ multiplex PCR. This table holds 100,000 to 150,000 clones, about 89% found once. The clonotype originates from a man aged 55 to 69 with COVID-19, enrolled during active disease. The material sequenced was peripheral blood.

CDR3 amino acids: CASSLGKGSQHF. The CDR3 DNA follows: TGTGCCAGCAGTTTGGGCAAGGGGTCCCAGCATTTT. The chain links TRBV12-3 or TRBV12-4 to TRBJ1-5; the D gene is possibly TRBD1 (5 bases). The CDR3 is 12 amino acids. V shed 3 bases and J shed 11 bases, with 11 bases lying between them.